This T cell receptor beta chain was sequenced for a study of a mutant IDH1 vaccine in newly diagnosed glioma. The overall study: Onset of vaccination occurred 4-6 weeks following radiotherapy alone, or with temozolomide cycles. Before enrollment, the patients had been treated with radiotherapy alone, temozolomide alone, or both together. Most of them had received both. The treated population exhibited a male proportion of about 62%, a female proportion of roughly 40%, and a mean age of about 40 years.

V was cut by 3 bases and J by 6 bases, with 14 bases left in between. Germline loops: CDR1 MNHNS, CDR2 SASEGT. This CDR3 has 15 residues. The assay was immunoSEQ multiplex PCR, and TCRdb's table has in-frame clones only and misses some. The sample contains fewer than 65,000 clones, about 80% of which appear only once. The sample holds a few counts of this clone. Its antigen remains unidentified. Specified time point: week 11, during vaccination. What each vaccine dose contained was 300 ug of mutant IDH1 20-mer peptide, accompanied by topical imiquimod. New WHO grade 3 or 4 astrocytomas that were IDH1-mutant and ATRX-lost had been found in donors.

The receptor was isolated from a man in his fifties with glioma. V is TRBV6-1 and J is TRBJ2-2; D possibly corresponds to TRBD2 (6 bases). Specimen: PBMCs, collected from a glioma patient whose treatment included an IDH1 peptide vaccine. The CDR3 loop is CASSEYSGGPGELFF. In nucleotides, the CDR3 is TGTGCCAGCAGTGAGTACAGCGGAGGGCCCGGGGAGCTGTTTTTT.